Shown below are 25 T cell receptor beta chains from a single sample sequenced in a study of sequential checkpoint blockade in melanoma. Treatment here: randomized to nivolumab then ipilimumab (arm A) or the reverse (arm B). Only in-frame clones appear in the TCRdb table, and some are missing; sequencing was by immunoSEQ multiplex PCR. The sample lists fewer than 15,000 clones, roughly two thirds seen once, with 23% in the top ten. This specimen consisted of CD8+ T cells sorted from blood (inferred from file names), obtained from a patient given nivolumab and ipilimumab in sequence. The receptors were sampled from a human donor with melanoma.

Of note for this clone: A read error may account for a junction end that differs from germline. CDR3 sequence: CASGTGGDF. CDR3 sequence (DNA): TGTGCCAGCGGGACAGGCGGAGACTTC. The J gene is TRBJ2-5, the V gene TRBV7-9; TRBD1 aligns across 8 bases. Germline CDR1 reads SEHNR; CDR2 reads FQNEAQ (reference sequence). CDR3 length: 9 amino acids.

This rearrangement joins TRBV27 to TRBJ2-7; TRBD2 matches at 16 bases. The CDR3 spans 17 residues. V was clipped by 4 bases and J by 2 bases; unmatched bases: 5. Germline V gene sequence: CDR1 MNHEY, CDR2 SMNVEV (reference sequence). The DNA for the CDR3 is TGTGCCAGCAGTTCCCTCGGGACTAGCGGGGGGGCCTACGAGCAGTACTTC. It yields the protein CASSSLGTSGGAYEQYF.

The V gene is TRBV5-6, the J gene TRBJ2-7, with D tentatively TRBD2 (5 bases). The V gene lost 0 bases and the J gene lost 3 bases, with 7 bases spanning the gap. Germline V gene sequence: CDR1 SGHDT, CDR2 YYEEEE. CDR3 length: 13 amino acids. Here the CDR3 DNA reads TGTGCCAGCAGCTTGGGTCGGGACTACGAGCAGTACTTC. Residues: CASSLGRDYEQYF. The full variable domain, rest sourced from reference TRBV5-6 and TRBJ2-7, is DAGVTQSPTHLIKTRGQQVTLRCSPKSGHDTVSWYQQALGQGPQFIFQYYEEEERQRGNFPDRFSGHQFPNYSSELNVNALLLGDSALYLCASSLGRDYEQYFGPGTRLTVT.

The CDR3 loop is CASSLEAGNYGYTF. In DNA, the CDR3 is TGTGCCAGCAGCTTGGAGGCAGGGAACTATGGCTACACCTTC. The chain couples TRBV5-8 to TRBJ1-2, with a tentative D call TRBD1 (5 bases). Germline loops: CDR1 SGHTS, CDR2 YDEGEE. V was cut by 0 bases and J by 2 bases, with 8 bases left in between. This CDR3 spans 14 amino acids.

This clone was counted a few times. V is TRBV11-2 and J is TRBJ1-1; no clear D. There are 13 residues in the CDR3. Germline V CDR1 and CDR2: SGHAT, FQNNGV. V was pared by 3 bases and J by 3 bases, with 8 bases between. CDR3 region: CASSLNSYTEAFF. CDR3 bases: TGTGCCAGCAGCTTGAACAGTTACACTGAAGCTTTCTTT.

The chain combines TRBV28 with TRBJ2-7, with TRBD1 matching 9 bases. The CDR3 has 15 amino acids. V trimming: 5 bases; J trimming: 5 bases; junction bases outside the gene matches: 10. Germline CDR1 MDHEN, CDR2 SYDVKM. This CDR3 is CASSPTGTGWDEQYF. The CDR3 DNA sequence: TGTGCCAGCAGTCCAACCGGGACAGGGTGGGACGAGCAGTACTTC.

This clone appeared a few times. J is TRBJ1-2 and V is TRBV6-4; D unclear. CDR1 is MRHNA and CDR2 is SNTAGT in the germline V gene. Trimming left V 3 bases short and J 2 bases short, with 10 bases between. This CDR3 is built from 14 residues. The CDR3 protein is CASSDRRQNYGYTF. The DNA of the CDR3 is TGTGCCAGCAGTGATAGGCGGCAGAACTATGGCTACACCTTC.

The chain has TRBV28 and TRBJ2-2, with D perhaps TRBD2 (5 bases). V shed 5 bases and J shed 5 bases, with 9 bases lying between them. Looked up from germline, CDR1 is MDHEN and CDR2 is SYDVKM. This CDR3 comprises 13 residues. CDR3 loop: CASSDRGTGELFF. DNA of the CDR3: TGTGCCAGCAGTGATCGGGGAACCGGGGAGCTGTTTTTT.

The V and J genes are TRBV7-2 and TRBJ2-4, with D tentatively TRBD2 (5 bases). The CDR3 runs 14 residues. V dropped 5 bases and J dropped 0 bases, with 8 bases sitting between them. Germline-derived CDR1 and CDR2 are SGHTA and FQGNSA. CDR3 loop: CASSRGIAKNIQYF. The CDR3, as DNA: TGTGCCAGCAGCCGAGGGATAGCCAAAAACATTCAGTACTTC. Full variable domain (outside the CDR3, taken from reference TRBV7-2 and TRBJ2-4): GAGVSQSPSNKVTEKGKDVELRCDPISGHTALYWYRQSLGQGLEFLIYFQGNSAPDKSGLPSDRFSAERTGGSVSTLTIQRTQQEDSAVYLCASSRGIAKNIQYFGAGTRLSVL.

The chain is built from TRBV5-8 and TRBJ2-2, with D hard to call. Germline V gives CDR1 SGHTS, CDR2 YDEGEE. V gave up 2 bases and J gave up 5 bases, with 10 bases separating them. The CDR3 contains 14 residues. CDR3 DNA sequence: TGTGCCAGCAGCTTAAGCTCTAGGACCGGGGAGCTGTTTTTT. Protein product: CASSLSSRTGELFF.

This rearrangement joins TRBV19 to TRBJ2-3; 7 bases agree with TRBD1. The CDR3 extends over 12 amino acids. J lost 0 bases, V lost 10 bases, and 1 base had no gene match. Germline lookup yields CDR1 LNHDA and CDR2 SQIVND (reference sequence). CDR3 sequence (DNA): TGTGCCACGACAGGGAGCACAGATACGCAGTATTTT. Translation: CATTGSTDTQYF.

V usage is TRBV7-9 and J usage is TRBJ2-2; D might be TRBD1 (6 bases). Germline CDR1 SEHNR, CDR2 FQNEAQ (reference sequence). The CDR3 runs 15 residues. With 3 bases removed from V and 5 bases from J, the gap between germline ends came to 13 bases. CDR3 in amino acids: CASSFRIRGTGELFF. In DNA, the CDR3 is TGTGCCAGCAGCTTTAGGATCAGGGGAACCGGGGAGCTGTTTTTT.

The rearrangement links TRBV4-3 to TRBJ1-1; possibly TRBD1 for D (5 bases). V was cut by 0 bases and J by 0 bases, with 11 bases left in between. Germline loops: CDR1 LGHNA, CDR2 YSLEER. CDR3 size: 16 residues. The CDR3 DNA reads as TGCGCCAGCAGCCAAGATAGGGGCAGTATGAACACTGAAGCTTTCTTT. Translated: CASSQDRGSMNTEAFF.

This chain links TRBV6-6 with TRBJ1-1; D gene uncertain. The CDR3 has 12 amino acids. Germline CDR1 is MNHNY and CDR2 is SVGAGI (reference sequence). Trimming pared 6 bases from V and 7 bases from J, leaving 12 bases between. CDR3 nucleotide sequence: TGTGCCAGCAGCGACGAGCGGAATGAAGCTTTCTTT. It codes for CASSDERNEAFF.

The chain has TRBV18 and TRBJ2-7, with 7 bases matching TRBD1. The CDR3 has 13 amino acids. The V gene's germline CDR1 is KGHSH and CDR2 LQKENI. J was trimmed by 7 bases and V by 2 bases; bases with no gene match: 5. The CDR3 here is CASSPAQGEEQYF. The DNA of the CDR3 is TGTGCCAGCTCACCAGCGCAGGGGGAAGAGCAGTACTTC.

CDR3 region: CASIPNLTGRKTQYF. The CDR3 region has the DNA TGTGCCAGCATCCCAAATTTGACAGGCCGAAAGACCCAGTACTTC. V gene TRBV6-1 combines with J gene TRBJ2-5; tentatively, D is TRBD1 (6 bases). The germline gives CDR1 MNHNS, CDR2 SASEGT. This CDR3 region has 15 residues. V was cut by 7 bases and J by 6 bases, with 21 bases left in between.

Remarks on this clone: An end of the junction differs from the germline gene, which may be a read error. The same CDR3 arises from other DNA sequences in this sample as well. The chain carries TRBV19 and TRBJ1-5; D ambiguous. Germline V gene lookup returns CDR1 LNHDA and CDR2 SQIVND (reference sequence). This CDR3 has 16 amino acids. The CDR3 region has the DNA TGTGCTAGTAGTATGGCGTACAGTAATAGCAATCAGCCCCAGCATTTT. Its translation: CASSMAYSNSNQPQHF.

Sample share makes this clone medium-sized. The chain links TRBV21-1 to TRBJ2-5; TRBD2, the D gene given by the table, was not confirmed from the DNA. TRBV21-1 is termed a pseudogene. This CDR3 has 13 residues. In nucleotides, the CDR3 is TGTGCCAGCGGGGCGGGGGGGCCTGAGACCCAGTACTTC. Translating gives CASGAGGPETQYF.

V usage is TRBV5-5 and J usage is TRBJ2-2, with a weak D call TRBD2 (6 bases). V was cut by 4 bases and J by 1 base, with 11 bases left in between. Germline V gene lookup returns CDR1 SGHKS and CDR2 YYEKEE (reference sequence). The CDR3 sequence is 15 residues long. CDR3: CASSPSGLNTGELFF. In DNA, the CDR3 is TGTGCCAGCAGCCCTTCGGGACTGAACACCGGGGAGCTGTTTTTT.

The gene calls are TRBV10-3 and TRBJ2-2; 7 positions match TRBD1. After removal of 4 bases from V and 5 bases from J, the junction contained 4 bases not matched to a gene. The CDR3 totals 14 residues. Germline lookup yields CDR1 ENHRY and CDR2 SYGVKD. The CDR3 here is CAISVRQGTGELFF. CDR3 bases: TGTGCCATCAGTGTGAGACAGGGTACCGGGGAGCTGTTTTTT.

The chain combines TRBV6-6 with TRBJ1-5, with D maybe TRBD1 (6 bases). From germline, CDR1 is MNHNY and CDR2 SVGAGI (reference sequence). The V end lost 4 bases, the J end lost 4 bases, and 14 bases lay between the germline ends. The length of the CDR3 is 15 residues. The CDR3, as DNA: TGTGCCAGCAGTTTTATTAAGGGGGGGAATCAGCCCCAGCATTTT. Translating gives CASSFIKGGNQPQHF.

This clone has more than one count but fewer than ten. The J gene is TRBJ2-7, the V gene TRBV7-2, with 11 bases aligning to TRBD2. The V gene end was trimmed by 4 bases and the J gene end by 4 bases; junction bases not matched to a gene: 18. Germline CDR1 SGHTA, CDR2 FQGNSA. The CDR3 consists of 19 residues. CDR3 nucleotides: TGTGCCAGCAGCTCCCCCAAGGTAGCGGGAGGGTCTGGGGGGTACGAGCAGTACTTC. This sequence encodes CASSSPKVAGGSGGYEQYF. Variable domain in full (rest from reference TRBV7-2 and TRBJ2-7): GAGVSQSPSNKVTEKGKDVELRCDPISGHTALYWYRQSLGQGLEFLIYFQGNSAPDKSGLPSDRFSAERTGGSVSTLTIQRTQQEDSAVYLCASSSPKVAGGSGGYEQYFGPGTRLTVT.

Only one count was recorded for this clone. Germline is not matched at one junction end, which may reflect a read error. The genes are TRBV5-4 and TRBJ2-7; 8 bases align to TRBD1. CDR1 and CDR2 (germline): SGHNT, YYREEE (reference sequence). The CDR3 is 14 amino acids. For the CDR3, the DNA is TGTGCCAGCAGCTTTCAGGGGGCCTCCAACGAGCAGTACTTC. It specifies CASSFQGASNEQYF.

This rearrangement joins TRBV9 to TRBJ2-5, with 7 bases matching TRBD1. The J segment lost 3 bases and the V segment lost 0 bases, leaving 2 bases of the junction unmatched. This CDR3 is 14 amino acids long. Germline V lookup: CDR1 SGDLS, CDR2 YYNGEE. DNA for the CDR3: TGTGCCAGCAGCGTAGCCGGGACAGAAGAGACCCAGTACTTC. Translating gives CASSVAGTEETQYF.

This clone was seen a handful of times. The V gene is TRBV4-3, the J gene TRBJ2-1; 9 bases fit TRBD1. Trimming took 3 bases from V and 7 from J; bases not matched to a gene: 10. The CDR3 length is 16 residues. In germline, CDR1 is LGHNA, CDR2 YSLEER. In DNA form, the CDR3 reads TGCGCCAGCAGCCAGGACGTAGGGGACAGGGTGAATGAGCAGTTCTTC. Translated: CASSQDVGDRVNEQFF.